A single TCR beta chain is shown here with its context. The antigen is unknown. Some clones are missing from TCRdb's copy, which holds only in-frame ones; the method was immunoSEQ multiplex PCR. The sample lists about 60,000 clones, roughly four fifths occurring once. V lost 2 bases to trimming and J lost 5 bases; unmatched junction nucleotides: 7. CDR3 length: 15 residues. Germline CDR1 is SGHRS and CDR2 is YFSETQ. With autoimmune disease history or systemic immunosuppression, patients were excluded. These data are taken from a study of OX40 agonist ivuxolimab in advanced cancers. Study-level points and caveats: Antigen specificity remained undetermined for the expanded peripheral T cells.

This clonotype was obtained from an adult with an advanced solid tumor such as melanoma, head and neck, liver or kidney cancer. The rearrangement joins TRBV5-1 to TRBJ2-1; 7 bases are a match to TRBD2. This specimen consisted of CD4+ or CD8+ T cells sorted from blood, obtained in a trial of the OX40 agonist ivuxolimab. The CDR3 nucleotides read TGCGCCAGCAGCTTCCGGGACTACCCAAACAATGAGCAGTTCTTC. As protein: CASSFRDYPNNEQFF.